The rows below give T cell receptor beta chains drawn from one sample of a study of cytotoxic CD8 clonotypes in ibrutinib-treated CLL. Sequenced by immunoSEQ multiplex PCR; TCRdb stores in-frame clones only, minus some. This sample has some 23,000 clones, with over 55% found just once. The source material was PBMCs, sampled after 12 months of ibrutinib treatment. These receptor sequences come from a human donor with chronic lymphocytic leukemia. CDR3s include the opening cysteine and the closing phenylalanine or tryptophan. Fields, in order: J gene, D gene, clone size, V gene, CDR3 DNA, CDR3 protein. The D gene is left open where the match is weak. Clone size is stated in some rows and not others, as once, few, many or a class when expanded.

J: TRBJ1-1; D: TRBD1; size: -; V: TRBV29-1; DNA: TGCAGCGTTGACCGACAGGGAGTGGGGGGCACTGAAGCTTTCTTT; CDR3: CSVDRQGVGGTEAFF
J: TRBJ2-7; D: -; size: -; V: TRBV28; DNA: TGTGCCAGCAGTTTAAGGCTGGCCTACGAGCAGTACTTC; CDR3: CASSLRLAYEQYF
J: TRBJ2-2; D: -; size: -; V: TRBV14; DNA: TGTGCCAGCAGCCAAGTTGGGTTCCGGGAGCTGTTTTTT; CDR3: CASSQVGFRELFF
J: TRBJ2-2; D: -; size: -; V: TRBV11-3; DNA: TGTGCCAGCAGCTTAGATTTCAGGGAGCTGTTTTTT; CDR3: CASSLDFRELFF
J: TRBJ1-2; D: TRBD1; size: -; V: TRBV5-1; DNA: TGCGCCAGCAGCTTGGATCAGGGGGGGTATGGCTACACCTTC; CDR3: CASSLDQGGYGYTF
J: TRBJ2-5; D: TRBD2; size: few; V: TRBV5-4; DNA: TGTGCCAGCAGCCCCGGGGGGGCCGAAGAGACCCAGTACTTC; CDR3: CASSPGGAEETQYF
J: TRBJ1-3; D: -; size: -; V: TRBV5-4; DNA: TGTGCCAGCAGCCTTCGGACTGGAAACACCATATATTTT; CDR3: CASSLRTGNTIYF
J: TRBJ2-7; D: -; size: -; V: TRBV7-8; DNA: TGTGCCAGCAGCTTCACTACCTACGAGCAGTACTTC; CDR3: CASSFTTYEQYF
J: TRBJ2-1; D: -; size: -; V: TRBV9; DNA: TGTGCCAGCAGCGAGGGGGGCCTCGGAAATGAGCAGTTCTTC; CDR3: CASSEGGLGNEQFF
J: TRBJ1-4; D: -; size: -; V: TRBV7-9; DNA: TGTGCCAGCAGCGCGAGGGAGACGGGTGAAAAACTGTTTTTT; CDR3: CASSARETGEKLFF
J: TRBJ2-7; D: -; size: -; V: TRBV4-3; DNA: TGCGCCAGCAGCTATCGGACGGACACCTACGAGCAGTACTTC; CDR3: CASSYRTDTYEQYF
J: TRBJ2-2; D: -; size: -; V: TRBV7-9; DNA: TGTGCCAGCAGCTTAGCATACACCGGGGAGCTGTTTTTT; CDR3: CASSLAYTGELFF
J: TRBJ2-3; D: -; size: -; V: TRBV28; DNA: TGTGCCAGCAGTTTAGCAGATACGCAGTATTTT; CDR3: CASSLADTQYF
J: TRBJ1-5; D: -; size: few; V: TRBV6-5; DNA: TGTGCCACCCGGGGGAGGGAGAACAATCAGCCCCAGCATTTT; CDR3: CATRGRENNQPQHF
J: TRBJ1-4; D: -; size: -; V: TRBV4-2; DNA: TGTGCCAGCAGCCACCCCGGGACAACTAATGAAAAACTGTTTTTT; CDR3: CASSHPGTTNEKLFF
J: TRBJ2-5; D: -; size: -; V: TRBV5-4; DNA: TGTGCCAGCAGCTTGGGTGCGGGACAGATCCAAGAGACCCAGTACTTC; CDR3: CASSLGAGQIQETQYF
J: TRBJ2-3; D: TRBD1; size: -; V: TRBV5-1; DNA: TGCGCCAGCAGGGACAGGGGGCGCGTAGCAGATACGCAGTATTTT; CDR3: CASRDRGRVADTQYF
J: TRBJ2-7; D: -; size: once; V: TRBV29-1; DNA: TGCAGCGTTGAAGATCCCACAGGGCCCGCTTCCCGCGAGCAGTACTTC; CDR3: CSVEDPTGPASREQYF
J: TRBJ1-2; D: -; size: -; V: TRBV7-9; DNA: TGTGCCAGCAGCTTAGGAGGGGCATGGGGCTACACCTTC; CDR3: CASSLGGAWGYTF
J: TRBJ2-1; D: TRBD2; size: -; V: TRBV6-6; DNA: TGTGCCAGCAGTTACCCGACTAGCGGCGGGTATGAGCAGTTCTTC; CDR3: CASSYPTSGGYEQFF
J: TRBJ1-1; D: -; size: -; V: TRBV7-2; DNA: TGTGCCAGCAGCTCCGTTCTAGGGAACACTGAAGCTTTCTTT; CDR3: CASSSVLGNTEAFF